This TCR beta chain was captured in a study of T cell responses to AZD1222 COVID-19 vaccine (dated by TCRdb to the early 2020s). Some background on the complete study: AZD1222 recipients with second doses at about 4 weeks or about 12 weeks were pooled, because spike-specific TCR depth and breadth did not differ between schedules. A total of 230 to 250 trial participants underwent TCR sequencing, of whom 207 received two doses of AZD1222 and roughly 25 received two doses of the MenACWY control vaccine. Trial participants were enrolled into age subgroups of 18-55, 56-69 and 70-plus years, which contained around 150, 28 and 57 TCR-sequenced participants, respectively.

The CDR3 regions of human TCRbeta chains were analyzed by immunosequencing. Turning to the authors' computational methods: Repertoire TCRs were matched against a reference library of SARS-CoV-2-specific TCRs generated with the MIRA antigen-specificity platform. Breadth was defined as the fraction of unique TCRs that were SARS-CoV-2-associated. Depth was defined as the fraction of total T cells that were SARS-CoV-2-associated. Using the MIRA data, each spike-specific TCR was assigned both to the spike region to which the TCR was reactive and to a CD4 or CD8 class. Log10-transformed breadth and depth values were compared by one-way ANOVA with Sidak's multiple comparisons tests. TCRdb re-hosts the immuneACCESS table, in-frame sequences only. Its copies lack some clones; in the studies checked, an unresolved V gene accounts for under half of them, and the cause for the rest is not known. That table gives V, J and clone size, and the DNA gave D and trimming. Counted in this sample were tens of thousands of clones; approximately 89% of them appeared once. The ten largest clones add up to around 2% of the sample.

Results and caveats for the whole study, not just this receptor: Most participants were white British and females outnumbered males, and the authors suggested that clonal diversity may have been underestimated. In the small 56-69-year group, the increase in depth fell short of significance, most likely because of low power. Spike-specific TCR breadth and depth rose significantly after two AZD1222 doses compared with day 0 and with MenACWY recipients. Because no day 14 peak-response samples were available, the repertoires could be characterized only after the peak T cell response. Conclusions about previously exposed vaccinees are limited because only six or seven AZD1222 recipients were SARS-CoV-2 seropositive at baseline. Reportedly, close to half of the unique spike-specific TCRs recognized epitopes lying outside the regions that are mutated in the B.1.351 and B.1.1.7 variants. The vaccine-associated CD4 TCRs covered the entire spike protein, and the dominant responses fell in regions 160-218 and 743-854.

V trim: 2 bases; J trim: 9 bases; unmatched bases: 10. The CDR3 runs 15 amino acids, cysteine and phenylalanine included. Of the read, only the CDR3 DNA is kept; its 45 bases are in frame from base 1. CDR1 SGHDT and CDR2 YYEEEE were looked up in the germline V gene. Worth noting for this clone: It lacks a known antigen. Base qualities are missing; no much larger clone stands one base away.

Explained via the paper, the time point label denotes: baseline before first vaccination. Samples from vaccinated people were obtained from the UK trials COV001 and COV002, which included a single-blind randomized controlled phase 2/3 trial of AZD1222 (ChAdOx1 nCoV-19) in healthy adults. Trial participant PBMC samples were collected at day 0 and day 28 after the second dose for TCRbeta chain sequencing. The sequencing here drew on peripheral blood, taken on day 0 of AZD1222 vaccination. The clonotype comes from an adult in good health. Recombination joined TRBV5-6 with TRBJ1-5; TRBD1 fits 8 bases in the junction. The CDR3 loop reads CASSFSGQGVAPQHF. The DNA is TGTGCCAGCAGCTTTAGCGGACAGGGTGTAGCGCCCCAGCATTTT.